This T cell receptor (beta chain) is drawn from a study of technical replicates of blood from a handful of donors. Germline values: CDR1 LNHDA, CDR2 SQIVND (reference sequence). V lost 11 bases and J lost 5, with 15 bases in between. This CDR3 comprises 12 residues. The assay was immunoSEQ multiplex PCR, and TCRdb's table has in-frame clones only and misses some. Of roughly 56,000 clones in the sample, 90% to 95% were seen once. The receptor's source is a human donor in good health. Some clones in this sample may be carry-over from other donors' samples. The chain couples TRBV19 to TRBJ1-1; D is perhaps TRBD1 (5 bases). Sequenced sample: PBMCs. As DNA, the CDR3 is TGTGCCGTCGGTGGGGCCCATACTGAAGCTTTCTTT. Its translation: CAVGGAHTEAFF.